A selection of T cell receptor beta chains follows, all from one sample in a study of cytomegalovirus exposure and HLA in healthy donors. Data came from immunoSEQ multiplex PCR; TCRdb stores just in-frame clones and leaves some out. The sample carries under 250,000 clones, 65% to 90% recorded once. Specimen: PBMCs. The receptors here all came from a woman in her fifties or sixties in good health and CMV-seronegative. Each CDR3 is given with its conserved first and last residue. The order of the fields is CDR3 length, V gene, D gene, J gene, clone size, CDR3 protein, CDR3 DNA. D genes are given only for firm matches. Expanded clones are given a class, and other clones once, few, many or no size at all.

15	TRBV18	TRBD1	TRBJ2-2	once	CASSPRQGNTGELFF	TGTGCCAGCTCACCACGACAGGGGAACACCGGGGAGCTGTTTTTT
18	TRBV2	TRBD2	TRBJ2-7	NA	CASSPRPTSGDLLDEQYF	TGTGCCAGCAGCCCCCGGCCGACTAGCGGGGACCTTCTGGACGAGCAGTACTTC
17	TRBV5-6	TRBD1	TRBJ1-4	once	CASSPLGQGKANEKLFF	TGTGCCAGCAGCCCCCTCGGACAGGGGAAGGCTAATGAAAAACTGTTTTTT
17	TRBV4-3	NA	TRBJ2-2	NA	CASSQTSSVDTAGELFF	TGCGCCAGCAGCCAAACCTCTAGCGTAGACACAGCCGGGGAGCTGTTTTTT
13	TRBV2	TRBD2	TRBJ2-5	NA	CATRWDYLGTQYF	TGTGCCACCCGTTGGGACTACTTGGGGACCCAGTACTTC
14	TRBV5-1	NA	TRBJ2-3	NA	CASSGGGLSDTQYF	TGCGCCAGCAGCGGCGGCGGGCTATCAGATACGCAGTATTTT
14	TRBV19	NA	TRBJ2-7	NA	CASSIGSLGSEQYF	TGTGCCAGTAGTATAGGTTCACTAGGAAGCGAGCAGTACTTC
15	TRBV28	NA	TRBJ1-2	NA	CASSLTGGGGYGYTF	TGTGCCAGCAGTTTAACGGGGGGAGGGGGCTATGGCTACACCTTC
15	TRBV18	TRBD1	TRBJ1-1	NA	CASSEQGASNTEAFF	TGTGCCAGCTCAGAACAGGGGGCCTCGAACACTGAAGCTTTCTTT
13	TRBV27	NA	TRBJ2-3	NA	CASSLRRRDTQYF	TGTGCCAGCAGCCTTAGACGGAGAGATACGCAGTATTTT
15	TRBV5-5	NA	TRBJ1-2	once	CASSIHWDTNYGYTF	TGTGCCAGCAGCATTCATTGGGACACCAACTATGGCTACACCTTC
16	TRBV19	TRBD2	TRBJ2-2	NA	CASSTGLARGTGELFF	TGTGCCAGTTCAACGGGACTAGCCCGCGGCACCGGGGAGCTGTTTTTT
15	TRBV5-1	TRBD2	TRBJ2-1	few	CASSFWTSGRGEQFF	TGCGCCAGCAGCTTCTGGACTAGCGGGAGGGGTGAGCAGTTCTTC
13	TRBV27	NA	TRBJ2-7	NA	CASRASLTYEQYF	TGTGCCAGCAGAGCTAGTTTAACCTACGAGCAGTACTTC
16	TRBV19	TRBD2	TRBJ2-5	few	CASSIWVTSESETQYF	TGTGCCAGTAGTATCTGGGTGACTAGCGAGTCGGAGACCCAGTACTTC
12	TRBV4-1	NA	TRBJ2-2	NA	CAVAGDTGELFF	TGCGCCGTGGCAGGGGACACCGGGGAGCTGTTTTTT
16	TRBV5-1	TRBD2	TRBJ2-1	NA	CASSLTIGTSLLEQFF	TGCGCCAGCAGCTTAACTATCGGGACTAGCTTGTTAGAGCAGTTCTTC
14	TRBV28	NA	TRBJ2-2	NA	CASSLSGRVGELFF	TGTGCCAGCAGTTTATCCGGGCGGGTCGGGGAGCTGTTTTTT
13	TRBV5-4	NA	TRBJ2-5	NA	CASSLLDFGEQYF	TGTGCCAGCAGCCTACTAGACTTCGGGGAGCAGTACTTC
13	TRBV2	NA	TRBJ1-4	once	CASQGRGYEKLFF	TGTGCCTCCCAGGGCAGGGGATATGAAAAACTGTTTTTT
11	TRBV20-1	NA	TRBJ1-2	few	CSDTQGWGYTF	TGCAGTGACACACAGGGTTGGGGCTACACCTTC
15	TRBV27	NA	TRBJ2-2	NA	CASSFRRAGTGELFF	TGTGCCAGCAGTTTCAGGCGGGCGGGGACCGGGGAGCTGTTTTTT
13	TRBV6-5	TRBD1	TRBJ1-6	NA	CASRRDRNSPLHF	TGTGCCAGCAGAAGGGACAGAAATTCACCCCTCCACTTT
12	TRBV28	TRBD1	TRBJ2-7	NA	CASSSMRQGTKF	TGTGCCAGCAGTTCGATGAGACAGGGCACAAAGTTC
14	TRBV28	TRBD1	TRBJ1-2	NA	CASSSRGLSVGYTF	TGTGCCAGCAGTTCAAGGGGGCTTTCTGTGGGCTACACCTTC
15	TRBV9	NA	TRBJ2-3	NA	CASSLGLYGTDTQYF	TGTGCCAGCAGCCTCGGACTATATGGCACAGATACGCAGTATTTT
15	TRBV5-4	NA	TRBJ2-3	NA	CASSLEVGVVDTQYF	TGTGCCAGCAGCTTGGAGGTGGGAGTGGTAGATACGCAGTATTTT
12	TRBV5-1	NA	TRBJ1-4	NA	CASQGSNEKLFF	TGCGCCAGCCAGGGGTCTAATGAAAAACTGTTTTTT
16	TRBV7-2	TRBD1	TRBJ1-1	NA	CASSLAGTAMNTEAFF	TGTGCCAGCAGCTTGGCCGGGACAGCCATGAACACTGAAGCTTTCTTT
16	TRBV27	TRBD1	TRBJ1-2	NA	CASSSSGTGTYYGYTF	TGTGCCAGCAGTTCCTCCGGGACAGGGACTTACTATGGCTACACCTTC
17	TRBV14	TRBD1	TRBJ1-1	NA	CASSHLGGQGMSTEAFF	TGTGCCAGCAGCCACCTCGGGGGACAGGGAATGAGCACTGAAGCTTTCTTT
13	TRBV28	TRBD1	TRBJ1-5	NA	CASSRGQGQPQHF	TGTGCCAGCAGTCGGGGACAGGGTCAGCCCCAGCATTTT
17	TRBV11-1	NA	TRBJ2-7	NA	CASSRLAGTQTPYEQYF	TGTGCCAGCAGCCGACTTGCCGGGACACAAACTCCCTACGAGCAGTACTTC
13	TRBV19	NA	TRBJ1-2	NA	CASSIRVNYGYTF	TGTGCCAGTAGTATCAGGGTTAACTATGGCTACACCTTC
16	TRBV27	NA	TRBJ2-3	NA	CASSLSYSHQADTQYF	TGTGCCAGCAGTTTATCGTACAGTCACCAGGCGGATACGCAGTATTTT
18	TRBV18	TRBD2	TRBJ2-3	once	CASSPIRPLAGRTDTQYF	TGTGCCAGCTCACCAATCCGACCACTAGCGGGCCGCACAGATACGCAGTATTTT
15	TRBV7-3	NA	TRBJ2-2	NA	CASSLIRGNTGELFF	TGTGCCAGCAGCTTAATCAGGGGGAACACCGGGGAGCTGTTTTTT
13	TRBV19	TRBD1	TRBJ1-4	once	CASTGQLNEKLFF	TGTGCCAGTACGGGACAGCTTAATGAAAAACTGTTTTTT
15	TRBV5-8	TRBD1	TRBJ2-1	NA	CASSSGQGGINEQFF	TGTGCCAGCAGCTCCGGACAGGGAGGAATCAATGAGCAGTTCTTC
12	TRBV7-9	NA	TRBJ2-2	few	CASSFEVGELFF	TGTGCCAGCAGCTTTGAGGTCGGGGAGCTGTTTTTT
15	TRBV4-2	NA	TRBJ2-5	NA	CASSQDQASTETQYF	TGTGCCAGCAGCCAAGATCAGGCGAGCACAGAGACCCAGTACTTC
14	TRBV11-2	TRBD1	TRBJ1-1	few	CASSSFTGGTEAFF	TGTGCCAGCAGCTCCTTCACAGGGGGCACTGAAGCTTTCTTT
12	TRBV29-1	NA	TRBJ1-3	NA	CSIRDSGNTIYF	TGCAGCATCAGGGACTCTGGAAACACCATATATTTT
14	TRBV6-1	TRBD1	TRBJ2-7	NA	CASIPTGGSYEQYF	TGTGCCAGCATTCCGACAGGGGGCTCCTACGAGCAGTACTTC
14	TRBV5-6	NA	TRBJ2-1	NA	CASSPFSPGNEQFF	TGTGCCAGCAGCCCCTTTAGCCCGGGGAATGAGCAGTTCTTC